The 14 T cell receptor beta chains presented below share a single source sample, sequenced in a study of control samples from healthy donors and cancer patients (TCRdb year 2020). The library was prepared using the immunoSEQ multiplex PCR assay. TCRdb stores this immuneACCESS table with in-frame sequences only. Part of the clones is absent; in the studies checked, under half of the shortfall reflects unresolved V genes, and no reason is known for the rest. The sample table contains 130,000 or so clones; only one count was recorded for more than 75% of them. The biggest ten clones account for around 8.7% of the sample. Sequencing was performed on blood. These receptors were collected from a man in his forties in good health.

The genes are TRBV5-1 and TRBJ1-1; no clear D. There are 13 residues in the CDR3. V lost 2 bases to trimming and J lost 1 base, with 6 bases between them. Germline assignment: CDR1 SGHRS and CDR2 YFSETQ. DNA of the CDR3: TGCGCCAGCAGCTTTACGGGGAACACTGAAGCTTTCTTT. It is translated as CASSFTGNTEAFF.

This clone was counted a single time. CDR3 nucleotides: TGTGCCAGCAGCGTGGGGACAGGGGTTTCCACAGATACGCAGTATTTT. Protein product: CASSVGTGVSTDTQYF. This chain joins TRBV5-8 and TRBJ2-3, with 10 bases aligning to TRBD1. This CDR3 comprises 16 residues. The V gene's germline CDR1 is SGHTS and CDR2 YDEGEE. Trimming took 4 bases from V and 2 from J; bases not matched to a gene: 7.

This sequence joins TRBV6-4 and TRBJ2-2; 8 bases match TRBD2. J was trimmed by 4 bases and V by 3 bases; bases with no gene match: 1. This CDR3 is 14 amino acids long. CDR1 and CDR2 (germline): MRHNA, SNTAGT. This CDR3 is CASSEAGATGELFF. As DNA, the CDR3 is TGTGCCAGCAGTGAAGCGGGGGCCACCGGGGAGCTGTTTTTT.

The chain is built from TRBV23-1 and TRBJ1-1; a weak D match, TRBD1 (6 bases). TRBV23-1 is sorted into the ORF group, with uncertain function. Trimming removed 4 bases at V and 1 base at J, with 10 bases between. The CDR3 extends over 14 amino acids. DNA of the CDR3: TGCGCCAGCAGTCCCGGACAGACGAACACTGAAGCTTTCTTT. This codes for CASSPGQTNTEAFF.

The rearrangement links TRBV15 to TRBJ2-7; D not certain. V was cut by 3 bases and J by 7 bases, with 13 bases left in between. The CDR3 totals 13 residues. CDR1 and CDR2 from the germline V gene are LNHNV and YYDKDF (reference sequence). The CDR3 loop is CATSSRVAWEQYF. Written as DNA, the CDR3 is TGTGCCACCAGCAGCCGGGTGGCCTGGGAGCAGTACTTC.

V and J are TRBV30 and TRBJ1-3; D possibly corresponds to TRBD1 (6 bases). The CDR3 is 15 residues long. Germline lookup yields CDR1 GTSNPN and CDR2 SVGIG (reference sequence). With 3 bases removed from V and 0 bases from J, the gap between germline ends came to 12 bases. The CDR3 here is CAWREGQSSGNTIYF. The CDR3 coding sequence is TGTGCCTGGAGGGAAGGACAGAGCTCTGGAAACACCATATATTTT.

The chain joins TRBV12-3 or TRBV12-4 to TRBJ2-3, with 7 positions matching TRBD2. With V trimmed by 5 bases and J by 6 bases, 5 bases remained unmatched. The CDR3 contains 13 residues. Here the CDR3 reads CASSHTGGDTQYF. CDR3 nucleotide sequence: TGTGCCAGCAGTCACACCGGGGGGGATACGCAGTATTTT.

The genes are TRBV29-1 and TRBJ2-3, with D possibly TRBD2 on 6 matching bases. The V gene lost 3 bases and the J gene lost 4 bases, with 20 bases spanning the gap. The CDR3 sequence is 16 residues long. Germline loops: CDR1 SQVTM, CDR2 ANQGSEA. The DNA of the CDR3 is TGCAGCGTTGAGGGGGGTTTCGGTGACGCACCAGATACGCAGTATTTT. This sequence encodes CSVEGGFGDAPDTQYF.

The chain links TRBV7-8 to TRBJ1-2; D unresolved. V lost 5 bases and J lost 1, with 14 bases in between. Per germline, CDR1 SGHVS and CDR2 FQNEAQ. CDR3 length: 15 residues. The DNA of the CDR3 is TGTGCCAGCAGCCCTTGGACCGATCTTAACTATGGCTACACCTTC. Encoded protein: CASSPWTDLNYGYTF.

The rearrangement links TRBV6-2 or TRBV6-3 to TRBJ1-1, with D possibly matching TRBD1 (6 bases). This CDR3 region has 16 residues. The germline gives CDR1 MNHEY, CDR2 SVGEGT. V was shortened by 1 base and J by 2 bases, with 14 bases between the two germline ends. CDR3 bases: TGTGCCAGCAGTTACTTGCCCGGGACACGAAACACTGAAGCTTTCTTT. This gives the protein CASSYLPGTRNTEAFF.

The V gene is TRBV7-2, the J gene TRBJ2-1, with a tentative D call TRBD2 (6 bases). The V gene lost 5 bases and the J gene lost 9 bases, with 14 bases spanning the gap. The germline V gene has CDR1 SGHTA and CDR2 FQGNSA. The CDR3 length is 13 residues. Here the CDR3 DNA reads TGTGCCAGCAGCCGCGGCGGGGTGGGTGAGCAGTTCTTC. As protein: CASSRGGVGEQFF. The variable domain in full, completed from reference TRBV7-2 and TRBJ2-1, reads GAGVSQSPSNKVTEKGKDVELRCDPISGHTALYWYRQSLGQGLEFLIYFQGNSAPDKSGLPSDRFSAERTGGSVSTLTIQRTQQEDSAVYLCASSRGGVGEQFFGPGTRLTVL.

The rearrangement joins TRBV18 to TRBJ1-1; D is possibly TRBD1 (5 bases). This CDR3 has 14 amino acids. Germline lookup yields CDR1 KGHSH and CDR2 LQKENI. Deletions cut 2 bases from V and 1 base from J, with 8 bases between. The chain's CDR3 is CASSPGAENTEAFF. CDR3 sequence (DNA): TGTGCCAGCTCACCAGGGGCCGAGAACACTGAAGCTTTCTTT.

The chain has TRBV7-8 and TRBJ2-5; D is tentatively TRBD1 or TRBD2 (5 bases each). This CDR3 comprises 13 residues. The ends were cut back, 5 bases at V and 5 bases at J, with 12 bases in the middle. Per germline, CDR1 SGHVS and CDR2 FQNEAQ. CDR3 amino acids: CASSPLEGETQYF. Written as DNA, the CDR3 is TGTGCCAGCAGCCCACTCGAGGGGGAGACCCAGTACTTC.

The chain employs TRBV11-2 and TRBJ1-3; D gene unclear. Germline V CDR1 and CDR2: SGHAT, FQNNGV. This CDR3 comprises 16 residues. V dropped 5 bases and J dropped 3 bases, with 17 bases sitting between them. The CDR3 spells CASSGRVSGSGNTIYF. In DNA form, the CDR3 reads TGTGCCAGCAGCGGCCGTGTCTCGGGGAGTGGAAACACCATATATTTT. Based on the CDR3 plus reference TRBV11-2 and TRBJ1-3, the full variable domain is EAGVAQSPRYKIIEKRQSVAFWCNPISGHATLYWYQQILGQGPKLLIQFQNNGVVDDSQLPKDRFSAERLKGVDSTLKIQPAKLEDSAVYLCASSGRVSGSGNTIYFGEGSWLTVV.